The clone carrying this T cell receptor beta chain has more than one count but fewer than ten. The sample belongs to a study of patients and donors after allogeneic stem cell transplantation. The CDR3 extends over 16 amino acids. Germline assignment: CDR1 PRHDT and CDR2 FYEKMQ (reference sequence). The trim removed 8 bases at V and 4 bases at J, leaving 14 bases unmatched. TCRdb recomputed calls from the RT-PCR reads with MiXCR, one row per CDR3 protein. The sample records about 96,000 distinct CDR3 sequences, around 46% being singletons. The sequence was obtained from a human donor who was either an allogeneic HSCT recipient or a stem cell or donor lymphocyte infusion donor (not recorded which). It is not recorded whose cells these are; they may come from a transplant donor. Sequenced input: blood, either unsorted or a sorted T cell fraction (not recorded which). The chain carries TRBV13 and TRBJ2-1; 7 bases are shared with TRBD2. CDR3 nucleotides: TGTGCCAGCTTTGGACTAGTGAATCACATATACAATGAGCAGTTCTTC. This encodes CASFGLVNHIYNEQFF.